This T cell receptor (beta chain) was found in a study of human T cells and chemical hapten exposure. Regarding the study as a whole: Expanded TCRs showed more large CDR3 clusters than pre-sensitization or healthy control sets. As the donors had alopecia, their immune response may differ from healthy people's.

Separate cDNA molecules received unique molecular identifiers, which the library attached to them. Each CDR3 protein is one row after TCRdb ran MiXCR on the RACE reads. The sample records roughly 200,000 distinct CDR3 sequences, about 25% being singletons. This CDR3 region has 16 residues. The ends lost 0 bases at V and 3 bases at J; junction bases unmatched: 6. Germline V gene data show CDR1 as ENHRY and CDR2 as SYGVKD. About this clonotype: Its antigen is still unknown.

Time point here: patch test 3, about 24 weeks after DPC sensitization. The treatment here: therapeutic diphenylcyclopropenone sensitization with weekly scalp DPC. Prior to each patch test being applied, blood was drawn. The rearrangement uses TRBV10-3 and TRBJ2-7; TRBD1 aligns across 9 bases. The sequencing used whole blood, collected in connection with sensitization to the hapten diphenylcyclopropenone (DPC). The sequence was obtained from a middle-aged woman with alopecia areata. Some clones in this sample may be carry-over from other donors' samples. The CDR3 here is CAISESTPGQGYEQYF. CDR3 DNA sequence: TGTGCCATCAGTGAGTCAACCCCGGGACAGGGCTACGAGCAGTACTTC.